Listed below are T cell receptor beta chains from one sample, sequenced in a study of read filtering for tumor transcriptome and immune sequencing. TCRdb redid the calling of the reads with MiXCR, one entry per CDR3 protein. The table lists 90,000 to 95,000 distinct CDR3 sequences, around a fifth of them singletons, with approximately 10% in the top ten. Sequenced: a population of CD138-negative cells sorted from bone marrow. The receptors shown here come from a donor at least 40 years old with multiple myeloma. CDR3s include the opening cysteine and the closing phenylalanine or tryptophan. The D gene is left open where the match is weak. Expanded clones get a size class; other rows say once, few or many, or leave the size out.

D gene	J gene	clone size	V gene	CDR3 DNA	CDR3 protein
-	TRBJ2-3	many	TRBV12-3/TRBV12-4	TGTGCCAGCAGCTCTCTAGCTTGGGGGAGCACAGATACGCAGTATTTT	CASSSLAWGSTDTQYF
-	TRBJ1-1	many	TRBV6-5	TGTGCCAGCAGTCTTTTGTTGGGTGTCACGAACACTGAAGCTTTCTTT	CASSLLLGVTNTEAFF
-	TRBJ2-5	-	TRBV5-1	TGCGCCAGCAGCTTGTTTGAACAAGAGACCCAGTACTTC	CASSLFEQETQYF
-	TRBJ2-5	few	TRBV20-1	TGCAGTATGACTGGGGGTCGAGAGACCCAGTACTTC	CSMTGGRETQYF
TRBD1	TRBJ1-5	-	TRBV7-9	TGTGCCAGCAGCACCGGGACAGGAGGATCATACCCCCAGCATTTT	CASSTGTGGSYPQHF
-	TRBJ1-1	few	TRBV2	TGTGCCAGCAGTCCACGGCCGAACACTGAAGCTTTCTTT	CASSPRPNTEAFF
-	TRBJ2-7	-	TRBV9	TGTGCCAGCAGCGTGGGCATCAACTACGAGCAGTACTTC	CASSVGINYEQYF
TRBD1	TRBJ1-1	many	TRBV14	TGTGCCAGCAGCCAACTACCCGGGACAGGGTCGTACACTGAAGCTTTCTTT	CASSQLPGTGSYTEAFF
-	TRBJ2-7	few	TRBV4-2	TGTGCCAGCAGCCAAGAAAGGAGCTCCTACGAGCAGTACTTC	CASSQERSSYEQYF
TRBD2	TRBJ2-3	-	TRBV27	TGTGCCAGCAGCCCGCGTCTAGCGGGGGGGCGCGCAGATACGCAGTATTTT	CASSPRLAGGRADTQYF
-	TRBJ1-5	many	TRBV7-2	TGTGCCAGCAGCCCCGACCGGCGTAATCAGCCCCAGCATTTT	CASSPDRRNQPQHF
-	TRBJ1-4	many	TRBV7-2	TGTGCCAGCAGCTCCGGGGGGTCGACTAATGAAAAACTGTTTTTT	CASSSGGSTNEKLFF
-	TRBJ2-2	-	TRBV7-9	TGTGCCAGCAGCCGTGGAGGGGGCGTCGACACCGGGGAGCTGTTTTTT	CASSRGGGVDTGELFF
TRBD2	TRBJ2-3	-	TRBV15	TGTGCCACCAGCAAGCGGGGGGCCTTCACAGATACGCAGTATTTT	CATSKRGAFTDTQYF
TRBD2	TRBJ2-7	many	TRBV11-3	TGTGCCAGCAGCTTAGAGAGCGGGGGACTGGGCGAGCAGTACTTC	CASSLESGGLGEQYF
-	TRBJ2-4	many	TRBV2	TGTGCCAGCACCCCGGGGGTGGTGGGGGCCAAAAACATTCAGTACTTC	CASTPGVVGAKNIQYF
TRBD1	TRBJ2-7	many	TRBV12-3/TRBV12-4	TGTGCCAGCAGTACAGGGGGTTTTTACGAGCAGTACTTC	CASSTGGFYEQYF
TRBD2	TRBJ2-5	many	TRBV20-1	TGCAGTGCTAGAGGATCTAGCGGGGGACGGGAGACCCAGTACTTC	CSARGSSGGRETQYF
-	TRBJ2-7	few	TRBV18	TGTGCCAGCTCATCCGACAGGACCTACGAGCAGTACTTC	CASSSDRTYEQYF
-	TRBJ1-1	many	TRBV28	TGTGCCAGCGGTGGGCAGCTGAACACTGAAGCTTTCTTT	CASGGQLNTEAFF
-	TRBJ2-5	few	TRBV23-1	TGCGCCAGCACCCAGCAACTGGGACTGCCAAAAGAGACCCAGTACTTC	CASTQQLGLPKETQYF
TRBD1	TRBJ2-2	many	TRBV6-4	TGTGCCAGCAGTCTAGGGGGCGAGACCGGGGAGCTGTTTTTT	CASSLGGETGELFF
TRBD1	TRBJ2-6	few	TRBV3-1	TGTGCCAGCAGGCAGCAAGACAGGGCTGGTGGGGCCAACGTCCTGACTTTC	CASRQQDRAGGANVLTF
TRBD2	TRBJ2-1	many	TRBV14	TGTGCCAGCAGCCAAAGTTCCGGGACTACGGTATACAATGAGCAGTTCTTC	CASSQSSGTTVYNEQFF
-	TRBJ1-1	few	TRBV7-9	TGTGCCAGCAGTATCCATTCGAACACTGAAGCTTTCTTT	CASSIHSNTEAFF
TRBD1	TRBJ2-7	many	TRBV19	TGTGCCAGTAGTTTCGGGACAGGGATCTACGAGCAGTACTTC	CASSFGTGIYEQYF